The rows below give T cell receptor beta chains drawn from one sample of a study of T cell repertoires and HLA-DP antigens. Generated by immunoSEQ multiplex PCR, the TCRdb table keeps only in-frame clones and is missing some. The table shows around 90,000 clones, with around 86% occurring only once. These receptors lack a known antigen. What was sequenced was CD4+ T cells from PBMCs. The receptors were gathered from a man aged 45 to 65 in good health and CMV-seronegative. The CDR3 runs from the conserved cysteine through the conserved F or W. The order of the fields is J gene, V gene, clone size, D gene, CDR3 protein, CDR3 DNA. The D gene is left open where the match is weak. Clone size, where shown, is once, few, many, or a class for clones that have expanded.

j_gene: TRBJ2-7; v_gene: TRBV29-1; abundance: NA; d_gene: TRBD1; CDR3aa: CSGRTGTYEQYF; CDR3nt: TGCAGCGGGAGGACAGGAACCTACGAGCAGTACTTC
j_gene: TRBJ1-1; v_gene: TRBV19; abundance: NA; d_gene: NA; CDR3aa: CASSIAEQYEAFF; CDR3nt: TGTGCCAGTAGTATAGCAGAACAATACGAAGCTTTCTTT
j_gene: TRBJ2-1; v_gene: TRBV7-6; abundance: NA; d_gene: TRBD2; CDR3aa: CASSFSGDTYNEQFF; CDR3nt: TGTGCCAGCAGCTTTAGCGGGGATACCTACAATGAGCAGTTCTTC
j_gene: TRBJ1-2; v_gene: TRBV2; abundance: NA; d_gene: NA; CDR3aa: CASSDDVLYGYTF; CDR3nt: TGTGCCAGCAGCGACGACGTACTCTATGGCTACACCTTC
j_gene: TRBJ1-3; v_gene: TRBV30; abundance: NA; d_gene: NA; CDR3aa: CAWSRLSGNTIYF; CDR3nt: TGTGCCTGGAGTCGGCTTTCTGGAAACACCATATATTTT
j_gene: TRBJ1-1; v_gene: TRBV7-9; abundance: few; d_gene: NA; CDR3aa: CASSRRQGNTEAFF; CDR3nt: TGTGCCAGCAGCCGGCGGCAGGGAAACACTGAAGCTTTCTTT
j_gene: TRBJ2-5; v_gene: TRBV11-2; abundance: NA; d_gene: NA; CDR3aa: CASSLVQETQYF; CDR3nt: TGTGCCAGCAGCTTAGTCCAAGAGACCCAGTACTTC
j_gene: TRBJ2-3; v_gene: TRBV28; abundance: NA; d_gene: TRBD1; CDR3aa: CASSLGQGPQYF; CDR3nt: TGTGCCAGCAGTCTCGGACAGGGACCGCAGTATTTT
j_gene: TRBJ2-7; v_gene: TRBV14; abundance: NA; d_gene: TRBD2; CDR3aa: CASSQARTRRSYEQYF; CDR3nt: TGTGCCAGCAGCCAAGCCAGGACTAGACGTTCCTACGAGCAGTACTTC
j_gene: TRBJ2-3; v_gene: TRBV6-6; abundance: NA; d_gene: NA; CDR3aa: CASSYRGLSTDTQYF; CDR3nt: TGTGCCAGCAGTTACCGAGGACTAAGCACAGATACGCAGTATTTT
j_gene: TRBJ2-7; v_gene: TRBV27; abundance: NA; d_gene: TRBD2; CDR3aa: CASSSPTSGRAEYEQYF; CDR3nt: TGTGCCAGCAGTTCCCCGACTAGCGGGAGGGCCGAATACGAGCAGTACTTC
j_gene: TRBJ1-2; v_gene: TRBV29-1; abundance: NA; d_gene: NA; CDR3aa: CSAYDPNYGYTF; CDR3nt: TGCAGCGCCTATGACCCTAACTATGGCTACACCTTC
j_gene: TRBJ2-1; v_gene: TRBV7-6; abundance: NA; d_gene: NA; CDR3aa: CASSQANGEQFF; CDR3nt: TGTGCCAGCAGCCAAGCCAACGGTGAGCAGTTCTTC
j_gene: TRBJ2-5; v_gene: TRBV11-3; abundance: NA; d_gene: NA; CDR3aa: CASSRAGAQETQYF; CDR3nt: TGTGCCAGCAGCCGCGCAGGGGCACAAGAGACCCAGTACTTC
j_gene: TRBJ2-5; v_gene: TRBV27; abundance: NA; d_gene: TRBD2; CDR3aa: CASSLPGGETQYF; CDR3nt: TGTGCCAGCAGTCTCCCGGGGGGAGAGACCCAGTACTTC
j_gene: TRBJ2-5; v_gene: TRBV28; abundance: NA; d_gene: NA; CDR3aa: CASSSIRPLGTQYF; CDR3nt: TGTGCCAGCAGTTCCATCAGACCCCTTGGGACCCAGTACTTC
j_gene: TRBJ2-1; v_gene: TRBV6-1; abundance: NA; d_gene: NA; CDR3aa: CASSPKTQYNEQFF; CDR3nt: TGTGCCAGCAGCCCGAAGACGCAGTACAATGAGCAGTTCTTC
j_gene: TRBJ2-3; v_gene: TRBV7-2; abundance: NA; d_gene: NA; CDR3aa: CASSLYGDTQYF; CDR3nt: TGTGCCAGCAGCCTCTACGGGGATACGCAGTATTTT
j_gene: TRBJ1-2; v_gene: TRBV7-9; abundance: once; d_gene: TRBD1; CDR3aa: CASRPGQSSNYGYTF; CDR3nt: TGTGCCAGCAGGCCGGGACAGTCATCTAACTATGGCTACACCTTC
j_gene: TRBJ1-4; v_gene: TRBV28; abundance: NA; d_gene: NA; CDR3aa: CASSLIREKLFF; CDR3nt: TGTGCCAGCAGTTTAATCCGGGAAAAACTGTTTTTT
j_gene: TRBJ2-3; v_gene: TRBV5-1; abundance: NA; d_gene: TRBD1; CDR3aa: CASSLARDSSTNTQYF; CDR3nt: TGCGCCAGCAGCTTGGCCCGGGACAGTAGCACAAATACGCAGTATTTT
j_gene: TRBJ2-3; v_gene: TRBV4-2; abundance: once; d_gene: TRBD2; CDR3aa: CASSQDLELAEYF; CDR3nt: TGTGCCAGCAGCCAAGATCTGGAGCTAGCGGAGTATTTT
j_gene: TRBJ2-3; v_gene: TRBV7-2; abundance: NA; d_gene: NA; CDR3aa: CASSFRRVSTDTQYF; CDR3nt: TGTGCCAGCAGCTTCAGAAGGGTGTCCACAGATACGCAGTATTTT
j_gene: TRBJ2-7; v_gene: TRBV11-2; abundance: NA; d_gene: NA; CDR3aa: CASSLGPGPYEQYF; CDR3nt: TGTGCCAGCAGCCTAGGACCAGGTCCCTACGAGCAGTACTTC
j_gene: TRBJ2-7; v_gene: TRBV5-8; abundance: NA; d_gene: NA; CDR3aa: CASNQGTYEQYF; CDR3nt: TGTGCCAGCAATCAGGGGACCTACGAGCAGTACTTC
j_gene: TRBJ2-1; v_gene: TRBV6-5; abundance: NA; d_gene: NA; CDR3aa: CASRIHENYNEQFF; CDR3nt: TGTGCCAGCAGAATCCACGAGAACTACAATGAGCAGTTCTTC
j_gene: TRBJ1-1; v_gene: TRBV2; abundance: NA; d_gene: NA; CDR3aa: CASSEALQGTEAFF; CDR3nt: TGTGCCAGCAGTGAAGCGCTTCAGGGCACTGAAGCTTTCTTT
j_gene: TRBJ2-3; v_gene: TRBV6-6; abundance: NA; d_gene: NA; CDR3aa: CASSPYTDTQYF; CDR3nt: TGTGCCAGCAGTCCTTACACAGATACGCAGTATTTT
j_gene: TRBJ1-2; v_gene: TRBV7-2; abundance: NA; d_gene: TRBD1; CDR3aa: CASSFSRGNGYTF; CDR3nt: TGTGCCAGCAGCTTCTCCAGGGGGAATGGCTACACCTTC
j_gene: TRBJ1-4; v_gene: TRBV9; abundance: NA; d_gene: TRBD1; CDR3aa: CASSVGTGYNEKLFF; CDR3nt: TGTGCCAGCAGCGTTGGGACAGGGTATAATGAAAAACTGTTTTTT
j_gene: TRBJ2-7; v_gene: TRBV27; abundance: NA; d_gene: TRBD1; CDR3aa: CASRSGGMTGGEQYF; CDR3nt: TGTGCCAGCAGGTCAGGGGGAATGACAGGGGGCGAGCAGTACTTC
j_gene: TRBJ1-3; v_gene: TRBV7-2; abundance: few; d_gene: NA; CDR3aa: CASSPFSGNTIYF; CDR3nt: TGTGCCAGCAGCCCTTTCTCTGGAAACACCATATATTTT
j_gene: TRBJ1-1; v_gene: TRBV9; abundance: NA; d_gene: NA; CDR3aa: CASSQSGTNTEAFF; CDR3nt: TGTGCCAGCAGCCAATCGGGGACGAACACTGAAGCTTTCTTT
j_gene: TRBJ1-2; v_gene: TRBV4-1; abundance: once; d_gene: TRBD1; CDR3aa: CASSQALGGQGASNYGYTF; CDR3nt: TGCGCCAGCAGCCAGGCACTCGGGGGACAGGGGGCGTCTAACTATGGCTACACCTTC
j_gene: TRBJ2-2; v_gene: TRBV30; abundance: NA; d_gene: NA; CDR3aa: CAWSYRSTGELFF; CDR3nt: TGTGCCTGGAGTTACAGGAGCACCGGGGAGCTGTTTTTT
j_gene: TRBJ2-1; v_gene: TRBV9; abundance: NA; d_gene: NA; CDR3aa: CASSVRGVDNEQFF; CDR3nt: TGTGCCAGCAGCGTTCGGGGAGTAGACAATGAGCAGTTCTTC
j_gene: TRBJ2-1; v_gene: TRBV10-2; abundance: once; d_gene: NA; CDR3aa: CASSVAGSLNEQFF; CDR3nt: TGCGCCAGCAGTGTCGCGGGATCACTCAATGAGCAGTTCTTC
j_gene: TRBJ2-1; v_gene: TRBV19; abundance: once; d_gene: NA; CDR3aa: CASSIESAGLKFF; CDR3nt: TGTGCCAGTAGTATCGAGTCTGCCGGGCTAAAGTTCTTC
j_gene: TRBJ1-2; v_gene: TRBV19; abundance: NA; d_gene: NA; CDR3aa: CASSITGITGGYTF; CDR3nt: TGTGCCAGTAGTATCACTGGAATTACAGGGGGCTACACCTTC
j_gene: TRBJ2-3; v_gene: TRBV6-6; abundance: NA; d_gene: TRBD2; CDR3aa: CASSLGAGGRTDTQYF; CDR3nt: TGTGCCAGCTCCCTTGGGGCGGGGGGACGCACAGATACGCAGTATTTT
j_gene: TRBJ2-5; v_gene: TRBV28; abundance: few; d_gene: NA; CDR3aa: CASSSRPNKGYF; CDR3nt: TGTGCCAGCAGTTCAAGGCCCAACAAGGGGTACTTC
j_gene: TRBJ2-3; v_gene: TRBV10-1; abundance: once; d_gene: TRBD2; CDR3aa: CASPHGTSGRDSTDTQYF; CDR3nt: TGCGCCAGCCCCCACGGGACTAGCGGGAGGGATAGCACAGATACGCAGTATTTT
j_gene: TRBJ1-5; v_gene: TRBV7-2; abundance: NA; d_gene: NA; CDR3aa: CASSPQGSNQPQHF; CDR3nt: TGTGCCAGCAGCCCGCAGGGTAGCAATCAGCCCCAGCATTTT
j_gene: TRBJ2-6; v_gene: TRBV7-3; abundance: few; d_gene: TRBD1; CDR3aa: CASSFDRGPFSGANVLTF; CDR3nt: TGTGCCAGCAGCTTCGACAGGGGGCCCTTCTCTGGGGCCAACGTCCTGACTTTC
j_gene: TRBJ1-1; v_gene: TRBV5-1; abundance: NA; d_gene: NA; CDR3aa: CASSLDPAPNTEAFF; CDR3nt: TGCGCCAGCAGCTTGGATCCAGCCCCGAACACTGAAGCTTTCTTT
j_gene: TRBJ2-2; v_gene: TRBV6-6; abundance: once; d_gene: NA; CDR3aa: CASSFLNTGELFF; CDR3nt: TGTGCCAGCAGTTTCCTCAACACCGGGGAGCTGTTTTTT
j_gene: TRBJ2-1; v_gene: TRBV9; abundance: NA; d_gene: TRBD2; CDR3aa: CASSVELAGGLNEQFF; CDR3nt: TGTGCCAGCAGCGTAGAGCTAGCGGGAGGGTTAAATGAGCAGTTCTTC
j_gene: TRBJ2-1; v_gene: TRBV7-9; abundance: once; d_gene: TRBD2; CDR3aa: CASSPLAGTSYNEQFF; CDR3nt: TGTGCCAGCAGCCCCCTAGCGGGTACTTCCTACAATGAGCAGTTCTTC